These 17 T cell receptor beta chains were sequenced from one sample in a study of CD8 T cells in Susac syndrome. A quantity of about 0.5 to 1 ug RNA underwent reverse transcription using random hexamers. TCRdb called the immunoSEQ multiplex PCR reads again in MiXCR, with one record for every CDR3 protein. The data contain 300,000 to 350,000 distinct CDR3 sequences, under 95% of them singletons. The specimen sequenced was CD4+ T cells from PBMCs. These receptor sequences come from a human donor with multiple sclerosis.

The chain combines TRBV5-4 with TRBJ2-7; TRBD1 matches at 8 bases. This CDR3 is 16 amino acids long. The junction had 11 bases not matched to a gene; V was cut back by 4 bases and J by 2 bases. CDR1 SGHNT and CDR2 YYREEE come from the germline V gene (reference sequence). The CDR3 reads CASSRGTGAYPYEQYF. CDR3 DNA: TGTGCCAGCAGCAGAGGGACAGGCGCCTACCCCTACGAGCAGTACTTC.

The chain recombines TRBV20-1 with TRBJ1-2; possible D gene TRBD1, 6 bases. Germline V gene data show CDR1 as DFQATT and CDR2 as SNEGSKA (reference sequence). The ends were cut back, 2 bases at V and 5 bases at J, with 15 bases in the middle. CDR3 length: 14 residues. For the CDR3, the DNA is TGCAGTGCTAGATTAGGACAGCCCCCATATGGCTACACCTTC. Protein product: CSARLGQPPYGYTF.

This clonotype was recorded a few times. The J gene is TRBJ1-5, the V gene TRBV6-5; no clear D. CDR3 length: 13 amino acids. CDR1 and CDR2 (germline): MNHEY, SVGAGI. Trimming removed 6 bases at V and 9 bases at J, with 15 bases between. In DNA, the CDR3 is TGTGCCAGCAGGAGGGCCAACGACGGGCCCCAGCATTTT. Its protein product is CASRRANDGPQHF.

This chain uses TRBV7-8 with TRBJ1-1; D unclear. Germline lookup yields CDR1 SGHVS and CDR2 FQNEAQ. V was cut by 5 bases and J by 1 base, with 8 bases left in between. The CDR3 runs to 13 residues. CDR3 DNA: TGTGCCAGCAGCCATAGATGGAACACTGAAGCTTTCTTT. The encoded protein is CASSHRWNTEAFF.

J is TRBJ2-5 and V is TRBV5-1; tentatively, D is TRBD1 or TRBD2 (5 bases each). This CDR3 has 19 amino acids. Germline CDR1 SGHRS, CDR2 YFSETQ. V was trimmed by 0 bases and J by 2 bases, leaving 23 bases between them. The CDR3 here is CASSLGRPLGVTAQETQYF. The CDR3 region has the DNA TGCGCCAGCAGCTTGGGGCGCCCCCTGGGGGTTACGGCTCAAGAGACCCAGTACTTC. The whole variable domain, filled in from reference TRBV5-1 and TRBJ2-5, reads KAGVTQTPRYLIKTRGQQVTLSCSPISGHRSVSWYQQTPGQGLQFLFEYFSETQRNKGNFPGRFSGRQFSNSRSEMNVSTLELGDSALYLCASSLGRPLGVTAQETQYFGPGTRLLVL.

This chain uses TRBV9 with TRBJ2-5; D is possibly TRBD1 (5 bases). Germline lookup yields CDR1 SGDLS and CDR2 YYNGEE. This CDR3 is built from 14 residues. Trimming left V 4 bases short and J 1 base short, with 11 bases between. CDR3 coding DNA: TGTGCCAGCAGCCTCCTCGACAGCCAAGAGACCCAGTACTTC. It yields the protein CASSLLDSQETQYF. Drawing the rest from reference TRBV9 and TRBJ2-5, the complete variable domain is DSGVTQTPKHLITATGQRVTLRCSPRSGDLSVYWYQQSLDQGLQFLIQYYNGEERAKGNILERFSAQQFPDLHSELNLSSLELGDSALYFCASSLLDSQETQYFGPGTRLLVL.

This clonotype occurred a few times. V usage is TRBV6-1 and J usage is TRBJ2-7, with 7 bases that match TRBD1. Germline CDR1 reads MNHNS; CDR2 reads SASEGT. This CDR3 contains 14 residues. V lost 8 bases to trimming and J lost 3 bases; unmatched junction nucleotides: 10. CDR3 loop: CASRPGQRVYEQYF. In nucleotides, the CDR3 is TGTGCCAGCCGTCCGGGACAGCGCGTCTACGAGCAGTACTTC.

The chain uses TRBV3-1 and TRBJ2-5; D is perhaps TRBD2 (6 bases). CDR1 LGHDT and CDR2 YNNKEL come from the germline V gene (reference sequence). This CDR3 comprises 13 residues. Trimming left V 6 bases short and J 4 bases short, with 12 bases between. In nucleotides, the CDR3 is TGTGCCAGCAGGTCGGCGGGGCGAGAGACCCAGTACTTC. Translated, it gives CASRSAGRETQYF.

The chain has TRBV7-9 and TRBJ2-2, with 7 bases lining up with TRBD1. This CDR3 comprises 14 residues. Germline V gene lookup returns CDR1 SEHNR and CDR2 FQNEAQ (reference sequence). The CDR3 sequence is CADSGTDFTGELFF. The CDR3 nucleotides are TGTGCTGACTCTGGGACAGACTTCACCGGGGAGCTGTTTTTT.

The rearrangement uses TRBV7-2 and TRBJ2-7; D gene uncertain. V shed 1 base and J shed 0 bases, with 10 bases lying between them. The CDR3 extends over 15 amino acids. Looked up from germline, CDR1 is SGHTA and CDR2 is FQGNSA. This CDR3 reads CASSLGLSNSYEQYF. CDR3 bases: TGTGCCAGCAGCTTAGGTCTGAGTAACTCCTACGAGCAGTACTTC.

V gene TRBV11-3 combines with J gene TRBJ1-1, with 7 bases fitting TRBD1. CDR3 length: 15 residues. V lost 4 bases to trimming and J lost 2 bases; unmatched junction nucleotides: 7. CDR1 SGHNT and CDR2 YENEEA come from the germline V gene. CDR3: CASSWTGTVNTEAFF. CDR3 nucleotide sequence: TGTGCCAGCAGCTGGACAGGAACGGTAAACACTGAAGCTTTCTTT.

V usage is TRBV9 and J usage is TRBJ1-1; 7 nucleotides match TRBD1. V was pared by 2 bases and J by 1 base, with 5 bases of the junction left unmatched. CDR3 length: 15 amino acids. Germline V gives CDR1 SGDLS, CDR2 YYNGEE. In nucleotides, the CDR3 is TGTGCCAGCAGCGTGACAGGGAGACGGAACACTGAAGCTTTCTTT. Its protein is CASSVTGRRNTEAFF.

CDR3 residues: CASSIESLASAFF. DNA for the CDR3: TGTGCCAGTAGTATAGAAAGCCTCGCGTCGGCTTTCTTT. The J gene is TRBJ1-1, the V gene TRBV19; D unresolved. The V end lost 0 bases, the J end lost 11 bases, and 13 bases lay between the germline ends. CDR3 length: 13 residues. Germline CDR1 LNHDA, CDR2 SQIVND (reference sequence).

This rearrangement joins TRBV13 to TRBJ2-3; the D is unclear. The CDR3 consists of 13 residues. V lost 5 bases, J lost 6 bases, and 12 bases lay in between. Germline V gene lookup returns CDR1 PRHDT and CDR2 FYEKMQ (reference sequence). For the CDR3, the DNA is TGTGCCAGCAGCGTAAGGACCTTGGATACGCAGTATTTT. Its translation: CASSVRTLDTQYF.

The V gene is TRBV7-9, the J gene TRBJ2-5; D call uncertain. Per the germline V gene, CDR1 is SEHNR and CDR2 is FQNEAQ (reference sequence). This CDR3 has 13 amino acids. V lost 3 bases to trimming and J lost 3 bases, with 8 bases between them. CDR3 loop: CASSFRAKETQYF. In DNA, the CDR3 is TGTGCCAGCAGCTTTAGGGCCAAAGAGACCCAGTACTTC.

This chain joins TRBV19 and TRBJ1-2; maybe TRBD1 (6 bases). Germline V CDR1 and CDR2: LNHDA, SQIVND (reference sequence). Trimming left V 10 bases short and J 4 bases short, with 19 bases between. CDR3 length equals 14 residues. CDR3 nucleotides: TGTGCCACAAAACCACAGGGATGGGGCTATGGCTACACCTTC. This encodes CATKPQGWGYGYTF.

V is TRBV5-1 and J is TRBJ2-7; D perhaps matches TRBD2 (5 bases). The CDR3 totals 15 residues. Between the trimmed V and J ends, which lost 2 bases and 2 bases, there was a span of 14 bases. Germline CDR1 is SGHRS and CDR2 is YFSETQ. CDR3 sequence: CASSFGSKPPYEQYF. CDR3 DNA sequence: TGCGCCAGCAGCTTTGGGAGCAAGCCCCCCTACGAGCAGTACTTC.